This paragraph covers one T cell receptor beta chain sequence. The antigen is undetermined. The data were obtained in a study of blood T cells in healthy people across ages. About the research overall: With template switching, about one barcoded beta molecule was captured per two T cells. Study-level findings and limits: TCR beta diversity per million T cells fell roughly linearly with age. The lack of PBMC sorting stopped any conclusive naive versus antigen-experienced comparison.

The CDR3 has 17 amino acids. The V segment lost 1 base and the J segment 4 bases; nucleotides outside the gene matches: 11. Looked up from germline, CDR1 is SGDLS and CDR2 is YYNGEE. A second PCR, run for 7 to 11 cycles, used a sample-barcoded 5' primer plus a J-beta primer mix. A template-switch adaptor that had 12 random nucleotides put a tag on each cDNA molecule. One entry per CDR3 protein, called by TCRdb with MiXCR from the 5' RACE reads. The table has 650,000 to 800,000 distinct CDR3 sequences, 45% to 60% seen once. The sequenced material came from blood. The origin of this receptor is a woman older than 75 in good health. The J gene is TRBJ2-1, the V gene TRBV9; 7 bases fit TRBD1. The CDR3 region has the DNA TGTGCCAGCAGCGTAAAGACAAGGGGGCCTTTGTACAATGAGCAGTTCTTC. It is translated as CASSVKTRGPLYNEQFF.